This is a list of T cell receptor beta chains from one sample in a study of cytomegalovirus exposure and HLA in healthy donors. Libraries were prepared by immunoSEQ multiplex PCR; TCRdb keeps only in-frame clonotypes and omits some of them. Of 150,000 to 200,000 clones listed, roughly 86% are singletons. Material: PBMCs. The origin of the receptors is a woman younger than 30 in good health and CMV-seronegative. Each CDR3 is given with its conserved first and last residue. Each record gives: V gene, CDR3 length, D gene, CDR3 protein. A D gene is named only where the DNA matches it firmly.

TRBV5-6 | 14 | . | CASSFGRYNSPLHF
TRBV27 | 15 | . | CASSLYRSSTGELFF
TRBV5-1 | 18 | TRBD2 | CASSPPGTSGANTGELFF
TRBV27 | 16 | TRBD2 | CASRISGTSGYNEQFF
TRBV2 | 13 | TRBD1 | CASGGTGQETQYF
TRBV11-3 | 15 | TRBD1 | CASSTRDSRYNEQFF
TRBV5-1 | 15 | TRBD1 | CASSFSGGRDYGYTF
TRBV4-2 | 17 | TRBD2 | CASSHAWGSGRAGEQFF
TRBV6-5 | 15 | TRBD1 | CASSYSGQGSYEQYF
TRBV7-2 | 16 | TRBD2 | CASSHRQREVGGELFF
TRBV6-4 | 14 | . | CASSGGGHVDEQFF
TRBV7-6 | 16 | TRBD1 | CASSSRQGVNTGELFF
TRBV7-2 | 13 | TRBD1 | CASSIQGDTEAFF
TRBV9 | 19 | . | CASSVGVGLVPLDIVTQYF
TRBV4-2 | 15 | . | CASSQDRGVSYEQYF
TRBV6-5 | 15 | . | CASSYSYGTNEKLFF
TRBV7-9 | 13 | . | CASSSQGVDEQFF